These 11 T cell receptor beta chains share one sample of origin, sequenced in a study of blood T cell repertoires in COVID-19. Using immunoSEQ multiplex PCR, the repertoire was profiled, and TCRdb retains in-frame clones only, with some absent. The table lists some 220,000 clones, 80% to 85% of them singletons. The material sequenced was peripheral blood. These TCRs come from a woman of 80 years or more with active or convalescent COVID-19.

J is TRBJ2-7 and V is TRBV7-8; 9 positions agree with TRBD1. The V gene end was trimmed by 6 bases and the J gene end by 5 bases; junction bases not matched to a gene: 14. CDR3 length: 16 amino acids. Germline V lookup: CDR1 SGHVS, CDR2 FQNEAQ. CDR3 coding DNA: TGTGCCAGCAGTCTAACGGGAAACAGGGGGCCGAACGAGCAGTACTTC. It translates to CASSLTGNRGPNEQYF.

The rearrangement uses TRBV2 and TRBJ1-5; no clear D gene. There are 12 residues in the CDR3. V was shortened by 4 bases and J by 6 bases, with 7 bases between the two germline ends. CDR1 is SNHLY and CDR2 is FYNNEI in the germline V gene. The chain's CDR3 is CASSATGQPQHF. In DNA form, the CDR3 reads TGTGCCAGCAGTGCCACGGGTCAGCCCCAGCATTTT.

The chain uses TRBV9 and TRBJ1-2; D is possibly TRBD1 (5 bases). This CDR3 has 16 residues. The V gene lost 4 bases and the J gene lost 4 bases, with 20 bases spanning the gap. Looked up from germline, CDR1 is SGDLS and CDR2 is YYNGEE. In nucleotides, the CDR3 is TGTGCCAGCAGCAAAGGACAAATCTACGGCTCCTATGGCTACACCTTC. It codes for CASSKGQIYGSYGYTF. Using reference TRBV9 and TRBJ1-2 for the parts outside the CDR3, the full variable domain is DSGVTQTPKHLITATGQRVTLRCSPRSGDLSVYWYQQSLDQGLQFLIQYYNGEERAKGNILERFSAQQFPDLHSELNLSSLELGDSALYFCASSKGQIYGSYGYTFGSGTRLTVV.

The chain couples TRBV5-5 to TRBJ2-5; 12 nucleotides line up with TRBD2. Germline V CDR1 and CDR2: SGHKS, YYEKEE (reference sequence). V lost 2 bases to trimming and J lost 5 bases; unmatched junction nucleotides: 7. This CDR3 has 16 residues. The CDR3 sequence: CASSFRLAGVTETQYF. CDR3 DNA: TGTGCCAGCAGCTTCAGACTAGCGGGGGTTACGGAGACCCAGTACTTC.

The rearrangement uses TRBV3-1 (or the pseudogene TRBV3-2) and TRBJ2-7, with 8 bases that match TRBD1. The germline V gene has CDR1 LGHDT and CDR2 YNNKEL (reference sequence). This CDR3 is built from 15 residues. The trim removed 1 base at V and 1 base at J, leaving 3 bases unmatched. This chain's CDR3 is CASSQGTGKSYEQYF. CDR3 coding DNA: TGTGCCAGCAGCCAAGGGACAGGGAAGTCCTACGAGCAGTACTTC.

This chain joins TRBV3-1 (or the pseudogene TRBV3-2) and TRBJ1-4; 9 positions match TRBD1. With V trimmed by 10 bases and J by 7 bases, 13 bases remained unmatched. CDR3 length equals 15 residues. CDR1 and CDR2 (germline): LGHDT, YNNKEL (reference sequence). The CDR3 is CATSRSTGGGEKLFF. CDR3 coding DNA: TGTGCCACTTCGCGATCGACAGGGGGAGGTGAAAAACTGTTTTTT.

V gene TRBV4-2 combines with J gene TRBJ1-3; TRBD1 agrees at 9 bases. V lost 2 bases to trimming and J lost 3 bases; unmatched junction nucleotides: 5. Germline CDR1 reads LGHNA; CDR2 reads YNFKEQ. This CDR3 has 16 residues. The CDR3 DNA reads TGTGCCAGCAGCCAATTGACAGGGGGTGATGGAAACACCATATATTTT. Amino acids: CASSQLTGGDGNTIYF.

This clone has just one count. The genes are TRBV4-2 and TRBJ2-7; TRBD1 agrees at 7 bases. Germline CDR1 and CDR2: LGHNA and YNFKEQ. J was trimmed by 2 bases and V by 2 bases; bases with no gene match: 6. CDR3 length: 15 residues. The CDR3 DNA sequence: TGTGCCAGCAGCCAAATGGGGGACAGTACCTACGAGCAGTACTTC. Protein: CASSQMGDSTYEQYF.

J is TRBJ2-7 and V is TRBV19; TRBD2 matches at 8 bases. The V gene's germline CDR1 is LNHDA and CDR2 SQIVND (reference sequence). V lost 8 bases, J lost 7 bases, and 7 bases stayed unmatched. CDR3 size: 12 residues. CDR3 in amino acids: CASSEREQEQYF. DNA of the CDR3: TGTGCCAGTTCGGAGCGGGAGCAGGAGCAGTACTTC.

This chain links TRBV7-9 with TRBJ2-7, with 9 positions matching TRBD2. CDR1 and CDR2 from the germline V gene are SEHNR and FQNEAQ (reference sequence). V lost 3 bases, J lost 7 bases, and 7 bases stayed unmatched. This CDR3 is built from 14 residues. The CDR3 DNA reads TGTGCCAGCAGCTTGGCGGGAGGGCCCCGGGAGCAGTACTTC. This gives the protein CASSLAGGPREQYF.

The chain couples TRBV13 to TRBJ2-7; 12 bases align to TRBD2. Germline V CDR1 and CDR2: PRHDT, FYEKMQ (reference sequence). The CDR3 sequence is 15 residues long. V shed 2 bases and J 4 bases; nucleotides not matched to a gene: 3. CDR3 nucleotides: TGTGCCAGCAGCTTATGGACTAGCGGGATATACGAGCAGTACTTC. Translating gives CASSLWTSGIYEQYF.